The 8 T cell receptor beta chains below come from one sample, sequenced in a study of spatial heterogeneity in lung cancer. TCRdb redid the calling of the 5' RACE reads with MiXCR, one entry per CDR3 protein. The table records 65,000 to 85,000 distinct CDR3 sequences, roughly a fifth of them present only once. Time point defined: sample taken at primary tumor resection. Researchers sequenced whole RNA taken from tumor, nontumor lung or frozen PBMC without sorting. The source material was PBMCs, sampled at surgery. These receptors originate from a male donor with early-stage non-small cell lung cancer.

For this clonotype: Being one base from a much bigger clone, this may be a read error. The genes are TRBV7-3 and TRBJ2-3; D is uncertain. Germline lookup yields CDR1 SGHTA and CDR2 FQGTGA. Trimming left V 1 base short and J 6 bases short, with 5 bases between. The length of the CDR3 is 12 residues. CDR3 protein: CASSLRVDTQYF. Here the CDR3 DNA reads TGTGCCAGCAGCTTAAGGGTGGATACGCAGTATTTT.

In its sample, this clonotype was seen many times. The chain carries TRBV13 and TRBJ2-1; 7 positions agree with TRBD2. Germline V gene sequence: CDR1 PRHDT, CDR2 FYEKMQ (reference sequence). V gave up 4 bases and J gave up 9 bases; unmatched junction bases: 3. The CDR3 has 12 residues. CDR3 in DNA: TGTGCCAGCAGCTCACTAGCGAGTGAGCAGTTCTTC. Encoded protein: CASSSLASEQFF.

This clonotype occurred a few times. J is TRBJ2-5 and V is TRBV5-1; 7 bases fit TRBD2. CDR3 length: 14 residues. Unmatched junction bases numbered 3, after V lost 1 base and J lost 3 bases. Germline loops: CDR1 SGHRS, CDR2 YFSETQ. Here the CDR3 DNA reads TGCGCCAGCAGCTTGTACCGGGGGGAAGAGACCCAGTACTTC. Residues: CASSLYRGEETQYF.

V usage is TRBV12-3 or TRBV12-4 and J usage is TRBJ1-2; D may be TRBD1 (5 bases). Trimming shortened V by 7 bases and J by 8 bases, and 14 bases separated the two germline ends. The CDR3 totals 12 residues. CDR3 sequence: CASKEQGKGYTF. CDR3 sequence (DNA): TGTGCCAGCAAGGAGCAGGGCAAGGGCTACACCTTC.

CDR3 coding DNA: TGTGCCACCAGCGCCTCCCTCTCTGGGGCCAACGTCCTGACTTTC. Amino acid sequence: CATSASLSGANVLTF. J is TRBJ2-6 and V is TRBV15; D not certain. V lost 5 bases and J lost 0, with 8 bases in between. This CDR3 has 15 amino acids. Germline lookup yields CDR1 LNHNV and CDR2 YYDKDF (reference sequence).

The CDR3 loop is CASSPSQEATPLHF. The CDR3 region has the DNA TGTGCCAGCTCCCCCAGCCAGGAGGCGACACCCCTCCACTTT. The chain employs TRBV18 and TRBJ1-6; D is ambiguous. The CDR3 is 14 residues long. The germline gives CDR1 KGHSH, CDR2 LQKENI. V gave up 6 bases and J gave up 11 bases, with 17 bases separating them.

Note on this clonotype: A read error may be the cause here, since a much bigger clone is one base away. The conserved final phenylalanine or tryptophan is absent from the CDR3, which likely points to a read error. This chain uses TRBV4-3 with TRBJ2-3, with a tentative D call TRBD1 (6 bases). The CDR3 extends over 18 amino acids. The germline V gene has CDR1 LGHNA and CDR2 YSLEER. Trimming took 0 bases from V and 2 from J, leaving 18 bases between them. The CDR3 here is CASSQDRDTRYLTDTQYS. The CDR3 DNA sequence: TGCGCCAGCAGCCAAGATAGGGACACCCGCTACCTCACAGATACGCAGTATTCT.

This chain joins TRBV24-1 and TRBJ1-2, with TRBD1 as a possible D gene (5 bases). V lost 3 bases to trimming and J lost 6 bases, with 13 bases between them. This CDR3 is 14 amino acids long. The germline V gene encodes CDR1 KGHDR and CDR2 SFDVKD. The CDR3 bases are TGTGCCACCAGTGATGCCCAGGGAAAAAATGGCTACACCTTC. Its protein product is CATSDAQGKNGYTF.